This TCR beta chain was documented in a study of control samples from healthy donors and cancer patients. The length of the CDR3 is 14 residues. Germline trimming cut 2 bases from V and 4 bases from J; bases unmatched to any gene: 5. Germline V gives CDR1 MNHEY, CDR2 SVGEGT. Clones were sequenced by immunoSEQ multiplex PCR, and TCRdb holds only the in-frame ones, with some missing. This table has 65,000 to 85,000 clones, 70% to 90% appearing once. The rearrangement links TRBV6-2 or TRBV6-3 to TRBJ2-7; 7 nucleotides line up with TRBD2. The receptor was isolated from a woman aged 45-65 years with head and neck cancer. Sequenced: PBMCs. CDR3 in DNA: TGTGCCAGCAGTTACGGGGGGACTAAGTACGAGCAGTACTTC. It encodes CASSYGGTKYEQYF.